A single TCR beta chain is shown here with its context. This entry is derived from a study of blood T cell repertoires in COVID-19. Whole-study context: Samples came from the United States, Italy and Spain, spanning acute and convalescent COVID-19.

As originally analysed: Estimation of nucleated cell counts was performed using reference gene primer amplification. The protocol was immunoSEQ multiplex PCR, while the TCRdb copy is restricted to in-frame clones and leaves out a portion. The V and J calls and the clone size are those of that table, but D and trimming were determined from the DNA. The sample holds approximately 270,000 clones, about 89% seen once. The V and J ends lost 0 bases and 0 bases respectively, with 6 bases between them. The CDR3 is 15 amino acids. Germline CDR1 reads MGHRA; CDR2 reads YSYEKL. The chain is built from TRBV4-1 and TRBJ1-5; D is ambiguous. The receptor comes from a middle-aged man with active or convalescent COVID-19. The sample comprised peripheral blood. CDR3 nucleotides: TGCGCCAGCAGCCAAGACCCCTATAGCAATCAGCCCCAGCATTTT. Translated: CASSQDPYSNQPQHF.